This T cell receptor beta chain emerged from a study of blood T cell repertoires in COVID-19. Profiling relied on immunoSEQ multiplex PCR, and the TCRdb table lists in-frame clones only, not all of them. In the table there are 150,000 to 200,000 clones, about four fifths of which are singletons. This CDR3 has 15 residues. V was pared by 3 bases and J by 7 bases, with 13 bases between. Germline V gene lookup returns CDR1 MRHNA and CDR2 SNTAGT. V is TRBV6-4 and J is TRBJ1-6; D might be TRBD1 (6 bases). Sequencing was performed on peripheral blood. The TCR comes from a woman between 65 and 79 years old with acute or convalescent COVID-19. The CDR3 DNA is TGTGCCAGCAGTGAGCAGGGGCAGGGGAATTCACCCCTCCACTTT. Amino acids: CASSEQGQGNSPLHF.